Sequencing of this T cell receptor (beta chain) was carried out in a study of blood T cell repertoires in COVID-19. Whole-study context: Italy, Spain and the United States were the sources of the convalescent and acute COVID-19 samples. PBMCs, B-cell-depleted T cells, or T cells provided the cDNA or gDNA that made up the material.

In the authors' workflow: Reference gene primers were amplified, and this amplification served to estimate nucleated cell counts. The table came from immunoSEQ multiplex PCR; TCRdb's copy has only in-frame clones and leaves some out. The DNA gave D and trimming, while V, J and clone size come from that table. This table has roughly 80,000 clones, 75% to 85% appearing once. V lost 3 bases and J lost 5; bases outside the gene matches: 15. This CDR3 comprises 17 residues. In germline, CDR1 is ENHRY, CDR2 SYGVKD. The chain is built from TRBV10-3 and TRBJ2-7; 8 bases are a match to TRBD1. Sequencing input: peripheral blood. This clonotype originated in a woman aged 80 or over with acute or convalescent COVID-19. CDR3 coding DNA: TGTGCCATCAGTGACGTCGTACAGACAGGGGTAAGGAACGAGCAGTACTTC. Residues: CAISDVVQTGVRNEQYF.